These 19 T cell receptor beta chains came from one sample sequenced in a study of read filtering for tumor transcriptome and immune sequencing. The library was built from around 0.4 ug RNA with molecular barcoded adaptors for alpha/delta and beta/gamma chains. Each CDR3 protein is one row after TCRdb ran MiXCR on the reads. The repertoire holds some 120,000 distinct CDR3 sequences, 10% to 15% seen once, with approximately 9.9% in the top ten. What was sequenced was a population of CD138-negative cells sorted from bone marrow. These receptors were taken from a donor at least 40 years old with multiple myeloma.

In its sample, this clonotype was seen many times. This chain connects TRBV29-1 to TRBJ1-5, with D possibly TRBD1 on 6 matching bases. This CDR3 is 12 amino acids long. Looked up from germline, CDR1 is SQVTM and CDR2 is ANQGSEA. V was shortened by 4 bases and J by 2 bases, with 6 bases between the two germline ends. The CDR3 DNA follows: TGCAGCGTTGGACAGGGCAATCAGCCCCAGCATTTT. Its translation is CSVGQGNQPQHF.

At least ten counts were recorded for this clonotype. The CDR3 is CASTRDRGFSNEQFF. Here the CDR3 DNA reads TGTGCCAGTACCAGGGACAGGGGCTTTAGCAATGAGCAGTTCTTC. The chain recombines TRBV19 with TRBJ2-1, with 10 bases aligning to TRBD1. CDR1 and CDR2 from the germline V gene are LNHDA and SQIVND (reference sequence). Trimming took 7 bases from V and 6 from J; bases not matched to a gene: 9. The CDR3 runs 15 residues. Looking up the rest from reference TRBV19 and TRBJ2-1 gives the full variable domain: DGGITQSPKYLFRKEGQNVTLSCEQNLNHDAMYWYRQDPGQGLRLIYYSQIVNDFQKGDIAEGYSVSREKKESFPLTVTSAQKNPTAFYLCASTRDRGFSNEQFFGPGTRLTVL.

This clonotype was recorded only once. An end of the junction does not agree with germline; a read error may underlie this. This chain connects TRBV7-8 to TRBJ1-1, with D possibly matching TRBD1 (5 bases). The CDR3 runs 15 residues. Germline V lookup: CDR1 SGHVS, CDR2 FQNEAQ. CDR3 bases: TGTGTCAGCACCCTAATAAGCGGACAGAACACTGAAGCTTTCTTT. It specifies CVSTLISGQNTEAFF.

In its sample, this clonotype was seen many times. The chain employs TRBV12-5 and TRBJ2-1; the D gene is possibly TRBD1 (6 bases). CDR1 LGHNT and CDR2 FRNRAP come from the germline V gene. This CDR3 has 14 amino acids. Deletions cut 5 bases from V and 3 bases from J, with 11 bases between. The CDR3 region has the DNA TGTGCTAGTGGTCCACAGGACAGCTACAATGAGCAGTTCTTC. Translating it yields CASGPQDSYNEQFF.

The V and J genes are TRBV3-1 and TRBJ1-2, with D possibly matching TRBD1 (6 bases). Looked up from germline, CDR1 is LGHDT and CDR2 is YNNKEL (reference sequence). The CDR3 contains 16 residues. Trimming shortened V by 3 bases and J by 2 bases, and 16 bases separated the two germline ends. This CDR3 reads CASSHRWDIQNYGYTF. The CDR3 nucleotides read TGTGCCAGCAGCCATCGCTGGGACATTCAGAACTATGGCTACACCTTC.

This clonotype showed up many times. V usage is TRBV12-3 or TRBV12-4 and J usage is TRBJ1-2; no firm D call. V was cut by 3 bases and J by 4 bases, with 12 bases left in between. CDR3 size: 14 residues. The CDR3 DNA reads as TGTGCCAGCAGTTTCGGAGGCTCCGGCTATGGCTACACCTTC. Translation: CASSFGGSGYGYTF.

This clonotype came up many times. The chain couples TRBV6-1 to TRBJ1-4; no firm D call. Germline lookup yields CDR1 MNHNS and CDR2 SASEGT. With 6 bases removed from V and 0 bases from J, the gap between germline ends came to 5 bases. This CDR3 is 13 amino acids long. The CDR3 DNA follows: TGTGCCAGCAGGGTTACAACTAATGAAAAACTGTTTTTT. This gives the protein CASRVTTNEKLFF.

In this sample, this clonotype turned up many times. This chain uses TRBV28 with TRBJ2-3; D might be TRBD2 (5 bases). V was cut by 6 bases and J by 5 bases, with 12 bases left in between. The CDR3 runs to 13 residues. Germline lookup yields CDR1 MDHEN and CDR2 SYDVKM. CDR3 DNA: TGTGCCAGCAGCTCGGAGGAGCTAGATACGCAGTATTTT. As protein: CASSSEELDTQYF. Using reference TRBV28 and TRBJ2-3 for the parts outside the CDR3, the full variable domain is DVKVTQSSRYLVKRTGEKVFLECVQDMDHENMFWYRQDPGLGLRLIYFSYDVKMKEKGDIPEGYSVSREKKERFSLILESASTNQTSMYLCASSSEELDTQYFGPGTRLTVL.

This clonotype came up many times. V and J are TRBV28 and TRBJ1-5; 8 nucleotides align to TRBD1. After removal of 7 bases from V and 3 bases from J, the junction contained 8 bases not matched to a gene. This CDR3 spans 15 amino acids. Germline CDR1 reads MDHEN; CDR2 reads SYDVKM. The CDR3 DNA reads as TGTGCCAGCACATCCGGACAGGGCTACAATCAGCCCCAGCATTTT. Its protein product is CASTSGQGYNQPQHF.

The chain carries TRBV4-1 and TRBJ2-2; 8 nucleotides line up with TRBD2. Germline trimming cut 2 bases from V and 6 bases from J; bases unmatched to any gene: 8. The CDR3 totals 16 residues. Germline V lookup: CDR1 MGHRA, CDR2 YSYEKL. CDR3 sequence: CASSQIAREASGELFF. The CDR3, as DNA: TGCGCCAGCAGCCAAATAGCGCGGGAGGCCTCCGGGGAGCTGTTTTTT.

The table lists this clonotype with a few counts. The chain combines TRBV11-1 with TRBJ2-7; 7 bases are a match to TRBD1. Germline V gene data show CDR1 as SGHAT and CDR2 as FQDESV (reference sequence). The CDR3 sequence is 14 residues long. Trimming removed 10 bases from V and 0 bases from J; junction bases left unmatched: 9. CDR3 coding DNA: TGTGCCACTTCGAGGGGGCCTAGCTCCTACGAGCAGTACTTC. As protein: CATSRGPSSYEQYF.

With respect to this clonotype: A much more abundant neighbour one base away suggests this may be a read error. This sequence joins TRBV6-1 and TRBJ2-3, with unresolved D. The J call is uncertain, as TRBJ1-5 better fits the DNA end. CDR3 length equals 18 residues. The germline gives CDR1 MNHNS, CDR2 SASEGT. DNA of the CDR3: TGTGCCAGCAGTCAAAGACTAGCGGGAACCGGAAGCACAGATACGCAGCATTTT. Protein product: CASSQRLAGTGSTDTQHF.

The sample holds many counts of this clonotype. The V gene is TRBV7-9, the J gene TRBJ1-6; TRBD1 agrees at 9 bases. This CDR3 region has 14 residues. Germline CDR1 and CDR2: SEHNR and FQNEAQ (reference sequence). Unmatched junction bases numbered 8, after V lost 4 bases and J lost 13 bases. The DNA for the CDR3 is TGTGCCAGCAGCTCAGGGACAGGGCCAAGGCCCCTCCACTTT. It specifies CASSSGTGPRPLHF. Filled out from reference TRBV7-9 and TRBJ1-6, the complete variable domain reads DTGVSQNPRHKITKRGQNVTFRCDPISEHNRLYWYRQTLGQGPEFLTYFQNEAQLEKSRLLSDRFSAERPKGSFSTLEIQRTEQGDSAMYLCASSSGTGPRPLHFGNGTRLTVT.

In its sample, this clonotype was seen many times. J is TRBJ2-1 and V is TRBV5-1; TRBD2 matches at 10 bases. V lost 0 bases, J lost 4 bases, and 4 bases stayed unmatched. CDR3 length: 16 residues. Germline V gene sequence: CDR1 SGHRS, CDR2 YFSETQ. Here the CDR3 DNA reads TGCGCCAGCAGCTTGGCAGCTAGCGGGGGTTACAATGAGCAGTTCTTC. This gives the protein CASSLAASGGYNEQFF.

This clonotype has a handful of counts. A much larger clone differs by one base, so this may be a read error. The CDR3 does not end in the conserved phenylalanine or tryptophan, so this is likely a read error. This chain links TRBV20-1 with TRBJ1-1, with no clear D. The CDR3 sequence is 13 residues long. Germline V gene data show CDR1 as DFQATT and CDR2 as SNEGSKA (reference sequence). Between the trimmed V and J ends, which lost 4 bases and 8 bases, there was a span of 17 bases. CDR3 nucleotide sequence: TGCAGTGCTATAGGACGGGCCACATCGGAAGCTTTCCTT. Encoded protein: CSAIGRATSEAFL.

This clonotype turned up a few times. The gene calls are TRBV2 and TRBJ2-4, with TRBD1 as a possible D gene (6 bases). Trimming took off 6 bases at V and 2 bases at J, with 17 bases between the two ends. The CDR3 is 16 amino acids. The germline V gene has CDR1 SNHLY and CDR2 FYNNEI. The CDR3 region has the DNA TGTGCCAGCAGAGACAGAGTACAGGGTCCCAAAAACATTCAGTACTTC. Translating it yields CASRDRVQGPKNIQYF. The complete variable domain, with remaining parts taken from reference TRBV2 and TRBJ2-4, reads EPEVTQTPSHQVTQMGQEVILRCVPISNHLYFYWYRQILGQKVEFLVSFYNNEISEKSEIFDDQFSVERPDGSNFTLKIRSTKLEDSAMYFCASRDRVQGPKNIQYFGAGTRLSVL.

In this sample, this clonotype turned up many times. J is TRBJ2-7 and V is TRBV20-1; 7 nucleotides align to TRBD2. V dropped 3 bases and J dropped 1; count of bases not matched to a gene: 9. CDR1 and CDR2 (germline): DFQATT, SNEGSKA (reference sequence). The CDR3 has 15 amino acids. This chain's CDR3 is CSARPFGGTSYEQYF. DNA for the CDR3: TGCAGTGCTAGGCCCTTCGGGGGGACTTCCTACGAGCAGTACTTC.

This clonotype has ten or more counts. The chain carries TRBV19 and TRBJ1-5, with 7 bases fitting TRBD1. This CDR3 contains 14 residues. CDR1 and CDR2 (germline): LNHDA, SQIVND (reference sequence). V lost 4 bases to trimming and J lost 5 bases; unmatched junction nucleotides: 5. CDR3 coding DNA: TGTGCCAGTAGTACGACAGGGAGTTATCAGCCCCAGCATTTT. Translating gives CASSTTGSYQPQHF.

This clonotype was seen at least ten times. The V and J genes are TRBV29-1 and TRBJ2-5, with TRBD2 identical over 7 bases. Germline loops: CDR1 SQVTM, CDR2 ANQGSEA. J lost 3 bases, V lost 7 bases, and 5 bases had no gene match. This CDR3 comprises 12 residues. CDR3 protein: CSARLAEETQYF. CDR3 DNA sequence: TGCAGCGCCCGACTAGCAGAAGAGACCCAGTACTTC.